The clone carrying this TCR beta chain was seen only a few times. The antigen is unknown. The CDR3 totals 13 residues. Looked up from germline, CDR1 is LNHDA and CDR2 is SQIVND (reference sequence). V was trimmed by 7 bases and J by 5 bases, leaving 14 bases between them. This specimen comes from a study of T cell repertoires in cytomegalovirus infection. Study-wide background: Public TCR beta signatures indicated both CMV infection and matching HLA type. The study's findings and limits: CMV carriers having the relevant HLA were flagged by cumulative public TCR beta family frequency. The ex vivo response showed dominance by HLA-C-restricted CMV-specific TCR beta clonotypes.

MiXCR, run by TCRdb on the reads, gives a single entry per CDR3 protein. This table holds about 920,000 distinct CDR3 sequences, under 40% found once. Here the sequenced sample was cultured CD8+ T cells from PBMCs, taken from culture after CMV antigen stimulation. This receptor was identified in a human donor in good health (CMV status not recorded). Some clones in this sample may be carry-over from other donors' samples. The rearrangement uses TRBV19 and TRBJ1-1; a possible D gene is TRBD1 (6 bases). The CDR3 bases are TGTGCCAGTACCCCAGGGGTGTGGACTGAAGCTTTCTTT. Its translation: CASTPGVWTEAFF.